One sample yielded the 29 T cell receptor beta chains listed below, sequenced in a study of blood T cell repertoires in COVID-19 (dated by TCRdb to the early 2020s). The library was prepared using the immunoSEQ multiplex PCR assay. Not all clones reach the TCRdb copy of this immuneACCESS table, which keeps in-frame sequences only. Checked studies attribute under half of the gap to unresolved V genes and leave the rest unexplained. The table for this sample lists 120,000 to 150,000 clones; about nine tenths of them were counted only once. The ten largest clones add up to roughly 4% of the sample. Sequenced sample: PBMCs or T cells enriched from blood (not recorded which). These receptors originate from a woman aged 35 to 49 who had been exposed to COVID-19.

The DNA for the CDR3 is TGTGCCAGTAGTGTCACAGGGGGGTTTACCTACGAGCAGTACTTC. Translating gives CASSVTGGFTYEQYF. The chain uses TRBV19 and TRBJ2-7; TRBD1 agrees at 8 bases. CDR1 and CDR2 from the germline V gene are LNHDA and SQIVND (reference sequence). After removal of 5 bases from V and 2 bases from J, the junction contained 8 bases not matched to a gene. The CDR3 spans 15 residues. Looking up the rest from reference TRBV19 and TRBJ2-7 gives the full variable domain: DGGITQSPKYLFRKEGQNVTLSCEQNLNHDAMYWYRQDPGQGLRLIYYSQIVNDFQKGDIAEGYSVSREKKESFPLTVTSAQKNPTAFYLCASSVTGGFTYEQYFGPGTRLTVT.

V and J are TRBV3-1 (or the pseudogene TRBV3-2) and TRBJ1-1, with D possibly being TRBD1 (6 bases). Germline CDR1 is LGHDT and CDR2 is YNNKEL (reference sequence). V was pared by 1 base and J by 5 bases, with 8 bases between. The CDR3 sequence is 13 residues long. The CDR3 sequence is CASSQATGTEAFF. DNA for the CDR3: TGTGCCAGCAGCCAAGCGACAGGAACTGAAGCTTTCTTT.

In DNA form, the CDR3 reads TGTGCCAGTAGACTAGCGGGACTTACGGAGCTGTTTTTT. Its translation is CASRLAGLTELFF. The chain is built from TRBV19 and TRBJ2-2, with 10 bases matching TRBD2. V shed 6 bases and J 10 bases; nucleotides not matched to a gene: 5. This CDR3 region has 13 residues. Germline CDR1 reads LNHDA; CDR2 reads SQIVND (reference sequence).

This clone showed up just once. In nucleotides, the CDR3 is TGTGCCAGCAGCAAATCGACAGGGGGGTACAATGAGCAGTTCTTC. Translating it yields CASSKSTGGYNEQFF. The gene calls are TRBV5-8 and TRBJ2-1, with 9 bases aligning to TRBD1. CDR1 is SGHTS, CDR2 YDEGEE, per germline. CDR3 length: 15 amino acids. J lost 4 bases, V lost 4 bases, and 6 bases had no gene match.

This rearrangement joins TRBV5-6 to TRBJ2-7, with 8 positions matching TRBD1. With V trimmed by 0 bases and J by 2 bases, 10 bases remained unmatched. This CDR3 spans 17 amino acids. Looked up from germline, CDR1 is SGHDT and CDR2 is YYEEEE. CDR3 loop: CASSLAGQAIIAYEQYF. The CDR3 DNA reads as TGTGCCAGCAGCTTGGCGGGACAGGCTATAATAGCCTACGAGCAGTACTTC.

This chain links TRBV7-9 with TRBJ2-1, with D tentatively TRBD2 (5 bases). The germline V gene has CDR1 SEHNR and CDR2 FQNEAQ (reference sequence). Trimming took off 5 bases at V and 1 base at J, with 15 bases between the two ends. The CDR3 has 16 amino acids. CDR3 region: CASSPTTSYSYNEQFF. The DNA of the CDR3 is TGTGCCAGCAGCCCCACTACTAGTTATTCCTACAATGAGCAGTTCTTC.

The rearrangement joins TRBV7-6 to TRBJ1-6; D not resolved. Germline loops: CDR1 SGHVS, CDR2 FNYEAQ. V was cut by 4 bases and J by 6 bases, with 13 bases left in between. There are 15 residues in the CDR3. The CDR3 here is CASSSQSDLNSPLHF. CDR3 nucleotide sequence: TGTGCCAGCAGCTCTCAGTCCGATCTTAATTCACCCCTCCACTTT.

V usage is TRBV2 and J usage is TRBJ2-3; D unclear. The CDR3 covers 15 residues. From germline, CDR1 is SNHLY and CDR2 FYNNEI. Trimming left V 2 bases short and J 0 bases short, with 9 bases between. CDR3: CASSERLSSTDTQYF. Here the CDR3 DNA reads TGTGCCAGCAGTGAAAGACTTTCTAGCACAGATACGCAGTATTTT.

The chain combines TRBV25-1 with TRBJ1-4; no clear D gene. The ends were cut back, 3 bases at V and 0 bases at J, with 11 bases in the middle. CDR1 MGHDK and CDR2 SYGVNS come from the germline V gene. The length of the CDR3 is 16 residues. Here the CDR3 reads CASSETKVATNEKLFF. CDR3 bases: TGTGCCAGCAGTGAGACAAAAGTTGCAACTAATGAAAAACTGTTTTTT. Together with reference TRBV25-1 and TRBJ1-4, the CDR3 gives the full variable domain: EADIYQTPRYLVIGTGKKITLECSQTMGHDKMYWYQQDPGMELHLIHYSYGVNSTEKGDLSSESTVSRIRTEHFPLTLESARPSHTSQYLCASSETKVATNEKLFFGSGTQLSVL.

This chain uses TRBV5-1 with TRBJ1-4; D is possibly TRBD1 (6 bases). The CDR3 is 16 amino acids. Germline CDR1 reads SGHRS; CDR2 reads YFSETQ. V gave up 4 bases and J gave up 3 bases, with 16 bases separating them. CDR3 in amino acids: CASSRERGGANEKLFF. CDR3 coding DNA: TGCGCCAGCAGCCGGGAGCGGGGGGGCGCTAATGAAAAACTGTTTTTT.

The chain links TRBV5-6 to TRBJ1-5, with D maybe TRBD1 (5 bases). The V gene's germline CDR1 is SGHDT and CDR2 YYEEEE. Trimming cost V 5 bases and J 4 bases, with 10 bases left between them. There are 13 residues in the CDR3. The DNA for the CDR3 is TGTGCCAGCAGAGGGGTTCGGAATCAGCCCCAGCATTTT. Residues: CASRGVRNQPQHF. Combining the CDR3 with reference TRBV5-6 and TRBJ1-5 gives the whole variable domain DAGVTQSPTHLIKTRGQQVTLRCSPKSGHDTVSWYQQALGQGPQFIFQYYEEEERQRGNFPDRFSGHQFPNYSSELNVNALLLGDSALYLCASRGVRNQPQHFGDGTRLSIL.

The chain carries TRBV3-1 (or the pseudogene TRBV3-2) and TRBJ2-7; 8 bases agree with TRBD1. Germline-derived CDR1 and CDR2 are LGHDT and YNNKEL (reference sequence). CDR3 length equals 16 residues. The V and J ends lost 1 base and 4 bases, in that order; junction bases with no gene match: 9. The CDR3 protein is CASSQGPGTGGYEQYF. In DNA, the CDR3 is TGTGCCAGCAGCCAAGGGCCCGGGACAGGTGGTTACGAGCAGTACTTC.

The chain links TRBV27 to TRBJ1-4; 9 nucleotides align to TRBD1. V dropped 4 bases and J dropped 7; count of bases not matched to a gene: 10. The CDR3 length is 16 residues. CDR1 MNHEY and CDR2 SMNVEV come from the germline V gene (reference sequence). The CDR3 here is CASSSFGRDRAEKLFF. Here the CDR3 DNA reads TGTGCCAGCAGTTCCTTTGGCCGGGACAGGGCTGAAAAACTGTTTTTT.

The V and J genes are TRBV28 and TRBJ1-4; 10 bases agree with TRBD1. The germline V gene has CDR1 MDHEN and CDR2 SYDVKM. This CDR3 comprises 14 residues. V lost 5 bases and J lost 8; bases outside the gene matches: 5. The CDR3 here is CASSPGTGEEKLFF. CDR3 nucleotides: TGTGCCAGCAGTCCCGGGACAGGGGAGGAAAAACTGTTTTTT.

The V and J genes are TRBV20-1 and TRBJ1-6; no clear D. The CDR3 runs to 11 residues. Germline-derived CDR1 and CDR2 are DFQATT and SNEGSKA (reference sequence). The V and J ends lost 6 bases and 10 bases respectively, with 10 bases between them. The chain's CDR3 is CSATAGSPLHF. CDR3 nucleotides: TGCAGTGCCACCGCCGGGTCACCCCTCCACTTT.

V is TRBV2 and J is TRBJ2-5; no definite D call. The V end lost 0 bases, the J end lost 5 bases, and 19 bases lay between the germline ends. Germline assignment: CDR1 SNHLY and CDR2 FYNNEI. CDR3 length: 17 residues. The CDR3 DNA reads TGTGCCAGCAGTGAAGCAGGCGGCCCGCTTAACGGGGAGACCCAGTACTTC. It codes for CASSEAGGPLNGETQYF.

This chain connects TRBV29-1 to TRBJ2-1, with TRBD2 matching over 7 bases. The junction had 7 bases not matched to a gene; V was cut back by 5 bases and J by 0 bases. The CDR3 runs 15 residues. Germline V gene lookup returns CDR1 SQVTM and CDR2 ANQGSEA. CDR3 protein: CSVTSGVSSYNEQFF. CDR3 sequence (DNA): TGCAGCGTTACCAGCGGGGTGAGCTCCTACAATGAGCAGTTCTTC.

V is TRBV7-9 and J is TRBJ2-7; TRBD1 matches 11 bases. Germline trimming cut 4 bases from V and 0 bases from J; bases unmatched to any gene: 5. CDR3 size: 16 residues. Per the germline V gene, CDR1 is SEHNR and CDR2 is FQNEAQ (reference sequence). Here the CDR3 DNA reads TGTGCCAGCAGCTCCGGGGGGACAGGGGGCTCCTACGAGCAGTACTTC. It is translated as CASSSGGTGGSYEQYF. Supplemented by reference TRBV7-9 and TRBJ2-7, the full variable domain reads DTGVSQNPRHKITKRGQNVTFRCDPISEHNRLYWYRQTLGQGPEFLTYFQNEAQLEKSRLLSDRFSAERPKGSFSTLEIQRTEQGDSAMYLCASSSGGTGGSYEQYFGPGTRLTVT.

This chain connects TRBV9 to TRBJ2-1, with D possibly being TRBD2 (6 bases). This CDR3 comprises 15 residues. The V gene's germline CDR1 is SGDLS and CDR2 YYNGEE. V lost 0 bases to trimming and J lost 9 bases, with 16 bases between them. This CDR3 reads CASSVVLEGRSEQFF. In nucleotides, the CDR3 is TGTGCCAGCAGCGTAGTCCTAGAGGGGAGGAGTGAGCAGTTCTTC. Complete variable domain (other parts from reference TRBV9 and TRBJ2-1): DSGVTQTPKHLITATGQRVTLRCSPRSGDLSVYWYQQSLDQGLQFLIQYYNGEERAKGNILERFSAQQFPDLHSELNLSSLELGDSALYFCASSVVLEGRSEQFFGPGTRLTVL.

This sequence joins TRBV6-5 and TRBJ1-1; D unresolved. Per germline, CDR1 MNHEY and CDR2 SVGAGI. V was shortened by 9 bases and J by 1 base, with 6 bases between the two germline ends. This CDR3 has 11 amino acids. CDR3: CASLWNTEAFF. CDR3 in DNA: TGTGCCAGTCTGTGGAACACTGAAGCTTTCTTT.

This clone was counted only a few times. CDR3 in amino acids: CASSPAGAPGGELFF. The CDR3 coding sequence is TGTGCCAGCAGCCCGGCGGGAGCCCCGGGCGGGGAGCTGTTTTTT. This chain uses TRBV3-1 (or the pseudogene TRBV3-2) with TRBJ2-2; 7 bases agree with TRBD2. Germline V gene data show CDR1 as LGHDT and CDR2 as YNNKEL (reference sequence). The CDR3 is 15 residues long. After removal of 4 bases from V and 7 bases from J, the junction contained 9 bases not matched to a gene.

This chain connects TRBV5-1 to TRBJ2-1; 9 nucleotides agree with TRBD2. J gave up 4 bases and V 0 bases, and 8 bases lay outside the gene matches. The CDR3 runs to 17 residues. Germline values: CDR1 SGHRS, CDR2 YFSETQ. The CDR3 region is CASSLGGGGRGYNEQFF. The CDR3 nucleotides are TGCGCCAGCAGCTTGGGTGGCGGCGGGAGGGGATACAATGAGCAGTTCTTC.

Only a few counts were recorded for this clone. The rearrangement uses TRBV3-1 (or the pseudogene TRBV3-2) and TRBJ1-1; D is possibly TRBD1 (6 bases). The CDR3 extends over 14 amino acids. V gave up 1 base and J gave up 4 bases, with 10 bases separating them. Germline loops: CDR1 LGHDT, CDR2 YNNKEL (reference sequence). In DNA form, the CDR3 reads TGTGCCAGCAGCCAAGGCAGGGGCGCCACTGAAGCTTTCTTT. Translating it yields CASSQGRGATEAFF.

V usage is TRBV19 and J usage is TRBJ1-5; 7 bases map to TRBD1. J was trimmed by 2 bases and V by 4 bases; bases with no gene match: 2. The germline gives CDR1 LNHDA, CDR2 SQIVND (reference sequence). The CDR3 spans 14 residues. The CDR3 DNA is TGTGCCAGTAGTACTGGACAGGGCAATCAGCCCCAGCATTTT. Translating gives CASSTGQGNQPQHF. Looking up the rest from reference TRBV19 and TRBJ1-5 gives the full variable domain: DGGITQSPKYLFRKEGQNVTLSCEQNLNHDAMYWYRQDPGQGLRLIYYSQIVNDFQKGDIAEGYSVSREKKESFPLTVTSAQKNPTAFYLCASSTGQGNQPQHFGDGTRLSIL.

This clone was seen more than once but under ten times. This chain connects TRBV5-1 to TRBJ2-3, with 7 bases identical to TRBD2. Germline-derived CDR1 and CDR2 are SGHRS and YFSETQ. The CDR3 sequence is 14 residues long. V lost 4 bases to trimming and J lost 2 bases; unmatched junction nucleotides: 4. The chain's CDR3 is CASSLGTNTDTQYF. The CDR3 DNA reads as TGCGCCAGCAGCCTCGGGACTAACACAGATACGCAGTATTTT.

J is TRBJ2-1 and V is TRBV11-2; 10 nucleotides line up with TRBD2. Trimming at V came to 1 base and at J to 5 bases, leaving 11 bases not matched to a gene. Germline CDR1 reads SGHAT; CDR2 reads FQNNGV. There are 18 residues in the CDR3. The chain's CDR3 is CASSLGGFVTSGHNEQFF. The CDR3 DNA is TGTGCCAGCAGCTTAGGGGGGTTTGTGACTAGCGGGCACAATGAGCAGTTCTTC.

V gene TRBV3-1 (or the pseudogene TRBV3-2) combines with J gene TRBJ1-1; no definite D call. Germline-derived CDR1 and CDR2 are LGHDT and YNNKEL (reference sequence). The CDR3 runs 15 residues. V was pared by 3 bases and J by 2 bases, with 13 bases between. DNA for the CDR3: TGTGCCAGCAGCCAGCAGCTGGAGGTAAACACTGAAGCTTTCTTT. It is translated as CASSQQLEVNTEAFF.

This clone was seen only a few times. V and J are TRBV6-5 and TRBJ1-1; weak D call: TRBD1 (5 bases). The CDR3 runs to 12 residues. Germline CDR1 and CDR2: MNHEY and SVGAGI. The V end lost 6 bases, the J end lost 4 bases, and 9 bases lay between the germline ends. CDR3 in amino acids: CASSSTVTEAFF. The DNA of the CDR3 is TGTGCCAGCAGCTCGACAGTCACTGAAGCTTTCTTT.

This chain connects TRBV9 to TRBJ1-2; possibly TRBD1 for D (6 bases). Germline CDR1 is SGDLS and CDR2 is YYNGEE. This CDR3 spans 15 amino acids. V gave up 4 bases and J gave up 2 bases, with 15 bases separating them. The CDR3 loop is CASSPQGTSNYGYTF. CDR3 nucleotide sequence: TGTGCCAGCAGCCCTCAGGGGACATCCAACTATGGCTACACCTTC.